Presented here are 26 T cell receptor beta chains from one specimen sequenced in a study of T cell repertoires in cytomegalovirus infection. These TCRs are of unknown antigen specificity. TCRdb recomputed calls from the reads with MiXCR, one row per CDR3 protein. The top ten clones hold about a third of a sample with under 150,000 distinct CDR3 sequences, more than 20% of them seen once. Sequencing input: PBMCs, sequenced either directly or after in vitro stimulation (not recorded which). All receptors come from a human donor in good health (CMV status not recorded). Some clones in this sample may be carry-over from other donors' samples.

This clonotype was recorded a few times. The chain uses TRBV7-9 and TRBJ2-1; 10 positions match TRBD2. J gave up 6 bases and V 3 bases, and 5 bases lay outside the gene matches. Germline V gives CDR1 SEHNR, CDR2 FQNEAQ (reference sequence). This CDR3 is built from 15 residues. CDR3 in amino acids: CASSFAAGGPNEQFF. Written as DNA, the CDR3 is TGTGCCAGCAGCTTCGCAGCGGGAGGGCCCAATGAGCAGTTCTTC.

This clonotype was found a few times. The V and J genes are TRBV11-3 and TRBJ2-1; TRBD2 matches 7 bases. V shed 2 bases and J 7 bases; nucleotides not matched to a gene: 2. The V gene's germline CDR1 is SGHNT and CDR2 YENEEA. The CDR3 covers 13 residues. CDR3 amino acids: CASSLLRGNEQFF. CDR3 sequence (DNA): TGTGCCAGCAGCTTATTGCGGGGGAATGAGCAGTTCTTC.

This clonotype was recorded many times. The chain recombines TRBV12-3 or TRBV12-4 with TRBJ1-1; the match to TRBD1 covers 7 bases. This CDR3 spans 13 amino acids. V lost 5 bases and J lost 5; bases outside the gene matches: 5. In DNA form, the CDR3 reads TGTGCCAGCAGTCCACAGGGGCAAACTGAAGCTTTCTTT. Its translation is CASSPQGQTEAFF.

The chain uses TRBV6-1 and TRBJ2-1; TRBD2 matches 11 bases. CDR1 and CDR2 from the germline V gene are MNHNS and SASEGT. There are 16 residues in the CDR3. Losses at the gene ends were 0 bases for V and 9 bases for J; bases not matched to a gene: 7. CDR3 nucleotides: TGTGCCAGCAGTGAAGCGTTACTAGCGGGAGTGGGTGAGCAGTTCTTC. Its translation: CASSEALLAGVGEQFF.

The rearrangement links TRBV6-2 or TRBV6-3 to TRBJ2-7; weak D call: TRBD1 (6 bases). CDR3 size: 13 residues. The germline V gene has CDR1 MNHEY and CDR2 SVGEGT. V was trimmed by 6 bases and J by 2 bases, leaving 11 bases between them. The CDR3 DNA is TGTGCCAGCAGACGGACAGCAACCTACGAGCAGTACTTC. Its protein is CASRRTATYEQYF.

This clonotype was detected ten times or more. The chain uses TRBV28 and TRBJ2-7; TRBD2 is a possible D gene (5 bases). The CDR3 spans 13 residues. Trimming stripped 5 bases from V and 9 bases from J, with 17 bases between. CDR1 MDHEN and CDR2 SYDVKM come from the germline V gene. CDR3 residues: CASSQDSPSWQYV. CDR3 coding DNA: TGTGCCAGCAGTCAGGACTCCCCTTCGTGGCAGTACGTC.

This clonotype was detected only a few times. The V and J genes are TRBV19 and TRBJ1-2; D unresolved. Between the trimmed V and J ends, which lost 6 bases and 7 bases, there was a span of 21 bases. Germline V gene sequence: CDR1 LNHDA, CDR2 SQIVND (reference sequence). The CDR3 spans 15 residues. The CDR3 spells CASRDLFGEAGGYTF. The CDR3 region has the DNA TGTGCCAGTAGGGATCTCTTCGGCGAGGCGGGTGGCTACACCTTC.

This clonotype was picked up many times. This chain uses TRBV6-1 with TRBJ2-3; TRBD1 is a possible D gene (6 bases). Trimming took off 5 bases at V and 6 bases at J, with 15 bases between the two ends. The CDR3 is 14 amino acids. Germline V gene lookup returns CDR1 MNHNS and CDR2 SASEGT. DNA of the CDR3: TGTGCCAGCAGTCGGGACACCACATACGATACGCAGTATTTT. Translation: CASSRDTTYDTQYF.

The chain is built from TRBV11-2 and TRBJ2-6; unclear D gene. Trimming stripped 4 bases from V and 4 bases from J, with 5 bases between. The CDR3 has 13 residues. Per the germline V gene, CDR1 is SGHAT and CDR2 is FQNNGV. DNA for the CDR3: TGTGCCAGCAGCTCATACGGGGCCAACGTCCTGACTTTC. Its translation is CASSSYGANVLTF.

This sequence joins TRBV7-2 and TRBJ1-1; D ambiguous. V lost 0 bases and J 7 bases, leaving 6 bases between the germline ends. The CDR3 loop spans 12 amino acids. Germline V gene sequence: CDR1 SGHTA, CDR2 FQGNSA. The CDR3, as DNA: TGTGCCAGCAGCTTAGCTCGGGTTGAAGCTTTCTTT. This gives the protein CASSLARVEAFF.

This clonotype occurred once. This sequence joins TRBV18 and TRBJ2-1, with 9 nucleotides matching TRBD1. CDR1 is KGHSH and CDR2 is LQKENI in the germline V gene. Trimming took 2 bases from V and 5 from J; bases not matched to a gene: 10. There are 17 residues in the CDR3. CDR3 sequence (DNA): TGTGCCAGCTCACCAATGAGTCCGGGACAGGGCCACAATGAGCAGTTCTTC. Encoded protein: CASSPMSPGQGHNEQFF.

This clonotype appeared a few times. This chain connects TRBV18 to TRBJ1-4; D call uncertain. This CDR3 spans 16 amino acids. The V and J ends lost 4 bases and 5 bases respectively, with 17 bases between them. Germline lookup yields CDR1 KGHSH and CDR2 LQKENI. CDR3 bases: TGTGCCAGCTCACTGAACCTGGGCCATTCGAATGAAAAACTGTTTTTT. Protein sequence: CASSLNLGHSNEKLFF.

This clonotype was detected only a few times. The V and J genes are TRBV7-2 and TRBJ2-1, with 8 bases matching TRBD2. Germline CDR1 SGHTA, CDR2 FQGNSA. The V gene end was trimmed by 5 bases and the J gene end by 0 bases; junction bases not matched to a gene: 3. The CDR3 is 15 residues long. This CDR3 reads CASSRAGVSYNEQFF. In DNA form, the CDR3 reads TGTGCCAGCAGCCGAGCGGGAGTCTCCTACAATGAGCAGTTCTTC.

The rearrangement joins TRBV19 to TRBJ2-1; 12 bases agree with TRBD2. The CDR3 sequence is 17 residues long. Germline V gene sequence: CDR1 LNHDA, CDR2 SQIVND (reference sequence). V gave up 5 bases and J gave up 0 bases; unmatched junction bases: 5. The CDR3 here is CASSAPGLAGSYNEQFF. The CDR3 DNA reads TGTGCCAGTAGTGCACCGGGACTAGCGGGCTCCTACAATGAGCAGTTCTTC.

The chain combines TRBV4-1 with TRBJ2-7, with 8 nucleotides matching TRBD2. This CDR3 has 15 residues. CDR1 is MGHRA, CDR2 YSYEKL, per germline. The J segment lost 6 bases and the V segment lost 5 bases, leaving 12 bases of the junction unmatched. CDR3 DNA: TGCGCCAGCAGCGCCGAGCCGGGAGGGCCTGGCGAGCAGTACTTC. This sequence encodes CASSAEPGGPGEQYF.

Many counts were recorded for this clonotype. This rearrangement joins TRBV7-9 to TRBJ2-2, with 7 bases matching TRBD2. CDR3 length: 16 residues. J was trimmed by 4 bases and V by 6 bases; bases with no gene match: 11. CDR1 and CDR2 (germline): SEHNR, FQNEAQ (reference sequence). CDR3 in amino acids: CASSLRVAGATGELFF. CDR3 sequence (DNA): TGTGCCAGCAGTCTCCGTGTGGCGGGAGCCACCGGGGAGCTGTTTTTT.

The gene calls are TRBV7-2 and TRBJ1-4, with D possibly TRBD1 on 6 matching bases. The CDR3 is 18 residues long. Germline V gene sequence: CDR1 SGHTA, CDR2 FQGNSA. Trimming removed 1 base from V and 3 bases from J, with 18 bases in between. CDR3 coding DNA: TGTGCCAGCAGCTTAGATGTGCACAGGGTGGTTGCTAATGAAAAACTGTTTTTT. It encodes CASSLDVHRVVANEKLFF. The full variable domain, with the rest looked up from reference TRBV7-2 and TRBJ1-4, is GAGVSQSPSNKVTEKGKDVELRCDPISGHTALYWYRQSLGQGLEFLIYFQGNSAPDKSGLPSDRFSAERTGGSVSTLTIQRTQQEDSAVYLCASSLDVHRVVANEKLFFGSGTQLSVL.

For this clonotype: The junction does not match germline at one end; this may be a read error. V gene TRBV4-3 combines with J gene TRBJ1-1; D is undetermined. Germline V gene sequence: CDR1 LGHNA, CDR2 YSLEER. There are 13 residues in the CDR3. CDR3 sequence: CASTQIGNTEAFF. The CDR3 DNA reads TGCGCCAGCACCCAAATAGGGAACACTGAAGCTTTCTTT.

This clonotype was recorded a few times. The CDR3 coding sequence is TGCGCCAGCAGCCAAGAGAGGGTAGTAGCGGGAACGTACTACAATGAGCAGTTCTTC. It translates to CASSQERVVAGTYYNEQFF. This chain links TRBV4-3 with TRBJ2-1, with 8 bases fitting TRBD2. CDR1 and CDR2 from the germline V gene are LGHNA and YSLEER. The trim removed 0 bases at V and 3 bases at J, leaving 13 bases unmatched. The CDR3 contains 19 residues.

The rearrangement uses TRBV12-3 or TRBV12-4 and TRBJ1-1; D is possibly TRBD1 (5 bases). Trimming took 5 bases from V and 7 from J, leaving 14 bases between them. CDR3 length equals 13 residues. The CDR3 protein is CASSEDQGVEAFF. CDR3 nucleotides: TGTGCCAGCAGTGAAGATCAGGGTGTTGAAGCTTTCTTT.

CDR3 sequence (DNA): TGTGCCAGCAGGAGTCGAGCCGGGACCCAGTACTTC. Translated, it gives CASRSRAGTQYF. The rearrangement links TRBV19 to TRBJ2-5; D gene uncertain. This CDR3 comprises 12 residues. V lost 9 bases, J lost 7 bases, and 15 bases lay in between. Germline lookup yields CDR1 LNHDA and CDR2 SQIVND (reference sequence).

This clonotype has only a few counts. The chain links TRBV7-2 to TRBJ2-7; TRBD2 is a possible D gene (5 bases). This CDR3 is built from 13 residues. CDR1 and CDR2 from the germline V gene are SGHTA and FQGNSA. V lost 5 bases and J lost 0, with 8 bases in between. The CDR3 protein is CASSLRDSYEQYF. Here the CDR3 DNA reads TGTGCCAGCAGCCTCCGGGACTCCTACGAGCAGTACTTC. The full variable domain, in which reference TRBV7-2 and TRBJ2-7 provide the parts outside the CDR3, is GAGVSQSPSNKVTEKGKDVELRCDPISGHTALYWYRQSLGQGLEFLIYFQGNSAPDKSGLPSDRFSAERTGGSVSTLTIQRTQQEDSAVYLCASSLRDSYEQYFGPGTRLTVT.

The chain joins TRBV29-1 to TRBJ2-1; 9 bases are shared with TRBD2. Looked up from germline, CDR1 is SQVTM and CDR2 is ANQGSEA. CDR3 size: 16 residues. The CDR3 region is CSVVISGSYSYNEQFF. DNA for the CDR3: TGCAGTGTGGTCATTAGCGGGAGCTACTCCTACAATGAGCAGTTCTTC.

This clonotype has ten or more counts. The gene calls are TRBV4-1 and TRBJ2-5, with 7 nucleotides matching TRBD1. V was pared by 3 bases and J by 9 bases, with 10 bases of the junction left unmatched. The V gene's germline CDR1 is MGHRA and CDR2 YSYEKL. The CDR3 extends over 14 amino acids. The CDR3 nucleotides are TGCGCCAGCAGCCACGCAAACAGGGGCCGCGCCCAGTACTTC. This sequence encodes CASSHANRGRAQYF.

This clonotype was seen at least ten times. The rearrangement joins TRBV27 to TRBJ2-7; D call uncertain. V was trimmed by 4 bases and J by 3 bases, leaving 4 bases between them. Germline V gives CDR1 MNHEY, CDR2 SMNVEV (reference sequence). This CDR3 is built from 11 residues. Here the CDR3 reads CASSSLYEQYF. For the CDR3, the DNA is TGTGCCAGCAGTTCCCTCTACGAGCAGTACTTC.

In its sample, this clonotype was seen a few times. This chain joins TRBV28 and TRBJ2-7; 7 bases line up with TRBD2. Germline CDR1 reads MDHEN; CDR2 reads SYDVKM. This CDR3 contains 13 residues. The CDR3 region has the DNA TGTGCGAGCGTGAGGCGGGAGACCTACGAGCAGTACTTC. Translation gives CASVRRETYEQYF. Complete variable domain (other parts from reference TRBV28 and TRBJ2-7): DVKVTQSSRYLVKRTGEKVFLECVQDMDHENMFWYRQDPGLGLRLIYFSYDVKMKEKGDIPEGYSVSREKKERFSLILESASTNQTSMYLCASVRRETYEQYFGPGTRLTVT.